A selection of T cell receptor beta chains follows, all from one sample in a study of T-cell memory formation after mild COVID-19. From the 5' RACE reads, TCRdb called clonotypes with MiXCR, one entry per CDR3 protein. In the table there are roughly 200,000 distinct CDR3 sequences, roughly a fifth of which are singletons. Sequencing input: PBMCs or a T cell subset sorted from them (not recorded which). The receptors originated from an adult woman who had mild COVID-19 (a few samples of this study predate the infection). Cell type and time point are not known. Both conserved end residues are part of each CDR3. A D gene is named only where the DNA matches it firmly. Clone size appears in some rows only: once, few, many, or a class for an expanded clone.

V gene: TRBV2
clone size: -
J gene: TRBJ2-7
D gene: -
CDR3 protein: CACTADFRSSYEQYF
CDR3 DNA: TGTGCCTGTACCGCCGACTTCAGGAGCTCCTACGAGCAGTACTTC

V gene: TRBV5-1
clone size: -
J gene: TRBJ2-3
D gene: -
CDR3 protein: CASSLEAGTTDTQYF
CDR3 DNA: TGCGCCAGCAGCTTGGAGGCGGGTACCACAGATACGCAGTATTTT

V gene: TRBV24-1
clone size: -
J gene: TRBJ2-7
D gene: TRBD1
CDR3 protein: CATSDTGTEHYEQYF
CDR3 DNA: TGTGCCACCAGTGATACCGGGACAGAGCACTACGAGCAGTACTTC

V gene: TRBV29-1
clone size: -
J gene: TRBJ2-1
D gene: TRBD2
CDR3 protein: CSVDRLAGSDDSYNEQFF
CDR3 DNA: TGCAGCGTTGATAGACTAGCGGGATCAGATGACTCCTACAATGAGCAGTTCTTC

V gene: TRBV20-1
clone size: -
J gene: TRBJ2-7
D gene: -
CDR3 protein: CSARETGTPYEQYF
CDR3 DNA: TGCAGTGCTAGAGAGACCGGGACACCTTACGAGCAGTACTTC

V gene: TRBV30
clone size: few
J gene: TRBJ1-4
D gene: TRBD1
CDR3 protein: CASQQGYNEKLFF
CDR3 DNA: TGTGCCAGCCAACAGGGGTACAATGAAAAACTGTTTTTT

V gene: TRBV13
clone size: few
J gene: TRBJ1-2
D gene: -
CDR3 protein: CASRPSLRGDGYTF
CDR3 DNA: TGTGCCAGCAGACCCTCTTTGCGGGGAGATGGCTACACCTTC

V gene: TRBV4-1
clone size: few
J gene: TRBJ2-1
D gene: TRBD2
CDR3 protein: CASSPAGGPSYNEQFF
CDR3 DNA: TGCGCCAGCAGCCCAGCGGGGGGGCCGTCGTACAATGAGCAGTTCTTC

V gene: TRBV28
clone size: few
J gene: TRBJ2-7
D gene: -
CDR3 protein: CASSYGPQYF
CDR3 DNA: TGTGCCAGCAGTTATGGTCCGCAGTACTTC

V gene: TRBV24-1
clone size: -
J gene: TRBJ2-3
D gene: -
CDR3 protein: CATSDLPGGGITDTQYF
CDR3 DNA: TGTGCCACCAGTGATTTGCCCGGAGGGGGGATCACAGATACGCAGTATTTT

V gene: TRBV7-8
clone size: -
J gene: TRBJ2-1
D gene: -
CDR3 protein: CASSLGFGRYNEQFF
CDR3 DNA: TGTGCCAGCAGCCTGGGGTTCGGGAGATATAATGAGCAGTTCTTC

V gene: TRBV15
clone size: few
J gene: TRBJ1-2
D gene: TRBD1
CDR3 protein: CATSRQGAGYGYTF
CDR3 DNA: TGTGCCACCAGCAGACAGGGGGCAGGCTATGGCTACACCTTC

V gene: TRBV9
clone size: -
J gene: TRBJ2-1
D gene: -
CDR3 protein: CASSDEGLGNEQFF
CDR3 DNA: TGTGCCAGCAGCGATGAGGGGTTGGGCAATGAGCAGTTCTTC

V gene: TRBV12-3/TRBV12-4
clone size: -
J gene: TRBJ2-6
D gene: -
CDR3 protein: CASSLDVLTF
CDR3 DNA: TGTGCCAGCAGTTTGGACGTCCTGACTTTC

V gene: TRBV7-9
clone size: -
J gene: TRBJ1-3
D gene: TRBD1
CDR3 protein: CASSLDRVYHSGNTIYF
CDR3 DNA: TGTGCCAGCAGCCTGGACAGGGTATACCACTCTGGAAACACCATATATTTT

V gene: TRBV6-4
clone size: -
J gene: TRBJ2-1
D gene: -
CDR3 protein: CASRQLAGAGEQFF
CDR3 DNA: TGTGCCAGCAGACAACTAGCCGGAGCAGGTGAGCAGTTCTTC

V gene: TRBV7-9
clone size: many
J gene: TRBJ2-7
D gene: TRBD2
CDR3 protein: CASLSGLAGEDGYEQYF
CDR3 DNA: TGTGCCAGCCTATCGGGGCTAGCGGGAGAGGATGGCTACGAGCAGTACTTC

V gene: TRBV13
clone size: -
J gene: TRBJ1-2
D gene: -
CDR3 protein: CASSLEKEGETGGYTF
CDR3 DNA: TGTGCCAGCAGCTTAGAGAAGGAAGGGGAAACGGGTGGCTACACCTTC

V gene: TRBV5-4
clone size: few
J gene: TRBJ1-2
D gene: TRBD1
CDR3 protein: CASEGGQGAPNYGYTF
CDR3 DNA: TGTGCCAGCGAAGGAGGACAGGGGGCTCCTAACTATGGCTACACCTTC

V gene: TRBV25-1
clone size: few
J gene: TRBJ1-2
D gene: TRBD1
CDR3 protein: CASSEYGTGTDLNYGYTF
CDR3 DNA: TGTGCCAGCAGTGAATATGGGACAGGGACCGATCTGAACTATGGCTACACCTTC

V gene: TRBV7-9
clone size: few
J gene: TRBJ2-3
D gene: -
CDR3 protein: CASSSSMRVVGSQYF
CDR3 DNA: TGTGCCAGCAGCTCCTCAATGAGGGTGGTTGGATCGCAGTATTTT

V gene: TRBV4-1
clone size: -
J gene: TRBJ1-1
D gene: -
CDR3 protein: CASSHPGVRTEAFF
CDR3 DNA: TGCGCCAGCAGCCACCCAGGGGTTCGCACTGAAGCTTTCTTT

V gene: TRBV6-5
clone size: few
J gene: TRBJ1-1
D gene: -
CDR3 protein: CASITWGVPEAFF
CDR3 DNA: TGTGCCAGCATCACCTGGGGGGTGCCAGAAGCTTTCTTT

V gene: TRBV5-6
clone size: -
J gene: TRBJ1-2
D gene: -
CDR3 protein: CASSDGVRNYGYTF
CDR3 DNA: TGTGCCAGCTCTGACGGGGTACGAAACTATGGCTACACCTTC

V gene: TRBV5-1
clone size: -
J gene: TRBJ2-1
D gene: -
CDR3 protein: CASSLEGTGAYNEQFF
CDR3 DNA: TGCGCCAGCAGCTTGGAGGGGACGGGAGCCTACAATGAGCAGTTCTTC

V gene: TRBV5-1
clone size: -
J gene: TRBJ1-1
D gene: -
CDR3 protein: CASSVDANTEAFF
CDR3 DNA: TGCGCCAGCAGCGTGGACGCGAACACTGAAGCTTTCTTT

V gene: TRBV19
clone size: few
J gene: TRBJ2-1
D gene: -
CDR3 protein: CASSITVRSNEQFF
CDR3 DNA: TGTGCCAGTAGTATAACCGTGAGGAGCAATGAGCAGTTCTTC

V gene: TRBV6-5
clone size: -
J gene: TRBJ2-5
D gene: TRBD2
CDR3 protein: CASSRLAGSQETQYF
CDR3 DNA: TGTGCCAGCAGTCGACTAGCGGGGAGCCAAGAGACCCAGTACTTC

V gene: TRBV5-5
clone size: few
J gene: TRBJ1-6
D gene: TRBD1
CDR3 protein: CASSVSVWTGDYNSPLHF
CDR3 DNA: TGTGCCAGCAGCGTCTCCGTATGGACAGGGGACTATAATTCACCCCTCCACTTT

V gene: TRBV11-1
clone size: -
J gene: TRBJ2-1
D gene: -
CDR3 protein: CASSGVSSGLYNEQFF
CDR3 DNA: TGTGCCAGCTCCGGGGTGAGTAGCGGCCTCTACAATGAGCAGTTCTTC

V gene: TRBV30
clone size: -
J gene: TRBJ2-3
D gene: TRBD1
CDR3 protein: CAYDRARTDTQYF
CDR3 DNA: TGTGCCTACGACAGGGCCCGCACAGATACGCAGTATTTT

V gene: TRBV12-3/TRBV12-4
clone size: -
J gene: TRBJ2-3
D gene: TRBD2
CDR3 protein: CASRDPGGGHPDTQYF
CDR3 DNA: TGTGCCAGCAGGGACCCCGGGGGGGGGCACCCAGATACGCAGTATTTT

V gene: TRBV9
clone size: -
J gene: TRBJ2-1
D gene: -
CDR3 protein: CASSPFLAWGNNEQFF
CDR3 DNA: TGTGCCAGCAGCCCATTTTTAGCGTGGGGGAACAATGAGCAGTTCTTC

V gene: TRBV5-1
clone size: few
J gene: TRBJ1-2
D gene: TRBD1
CDR3 protein: CASSRDRQYYGYTF
CDR3 DNA: TGCGCCAGCAGCCGGGACAGACAGTATTATGGCTACACCTTC

V gene: TRBV6-5
clone size: few
J gene: TRBJ2-3
D gene: -
CDR3 protein: CASSGPGADTQYF
CDR3 DNA: TGTGCCAGCAGCGGCCCCGGGGCAGATACGCAGTATTTT

V gene: TRBV4-1
clone size: few
J gene: TRBJ2-1
D gene: TRBD1
CDR3 protein: CASSQGQGQGASNEQFF
CDR3 DNA: TGCGCCAGCAGCCAAGGACAAGGCCAGGGGGCATCCAATGAGCAGTTCTTC

V gene: TRBV5-1
clone size: few
J gene: TRBJ2-3
D gene: TRBD2
CDR3 protein: CASSLVGGGPTDTQYF
CDR3 DNA: TGCGCCAGCAGCTTGGTTGGCGGGGGGCCCACAGATACGCAGTATTTT

V gene: TRBV13
clone size: few
J gene: TRBJ1-1
D gene: TRBD1
CDR3 protein: CASSLGLLGQWNTEAFF
CDR3 DNA: TGTGCCAGCAGCTTAGGCCTCTTGGGACAGTGGAACACTGAAGCTTTCTTT

V gene: TRBV3-1
clone size: -
J gene: TRBJ1-3
D gene: -
CDR3 protein: CASSQGERSGNTIYF
CDR3 DNA: TGTGCCAGCAGCCAGGGCGAACGTTCTGGAAACACCATATATTTT

V gene: TRBV15
clone size: -
J gene: TRBJ1-6
D gene: -
CDR3 protein: CATSRDVERTNSPLHF
CDR3 DNA: TGTGCCACCAGCAGAGACGTGGAAAGGACCAATTCACCCCTCCACTTT

V gene: TRBV20-1
clone size: few
J gene: TRBJ2-7
D gene: -
CDR3 protein: CSAPWGYEQYF
CDR3 DNA: TGCAGTGCCCCGTGGGGTTACGAGCAGTACTTC

V gene: TRBV5-1
clone size: -
J gene: TRBJ2-1
D gene: TRBD2
CDR3 protein: CASSPPTSGMSSYNEQFF
CDR3 DNA: TGCGCCAGCAGCCCGCCGACTAGCGGGATGAGCTCCTACAATGAGCAGTTCTTC

V gene: TRBV20-1
clone size: few
J gene: TRBJ1-1
D gene: -
CDR3 protein: CSARVRQKNTEAFF
CDR3 DNA: TGCAGTGCTAGAGTTCGACAGAAGAACACTGAAGCTTTCTTT

V gene: TRBV5-1
clone size: -
J gene: TRBJ2-3
D gene: -
CDR3 protein: CASSDLQDFTDTQYF
CDR3 DNA: TGCGCCAGCTCCGATTTACAGGATTTCACAGATACGCAGTATTTT

V gene: TRBV19
clone size: -
J gene: TRBJ2-7
D gene: TRBD1
CDR3 protein: CASSIGDSSYEQYF
CDR3 DNA: TGTGCCAGTAGTATTGGGGACAGCTCCTACGAGCAGTACTTC

V gene: TRBV6-5
clone size: -
J gene: TRBJ2-3
D gene: -
CDR3 protein: CASSYSWVGGTDTQYF
CDR3 DNA: TGTGCCAGCAGTTACTCTTGGGTCGGGGGCACAGATACGCAGTATTTT